This entry concerns a single TCR beta chain. Authors' data handling: Reference gene primer amplification in the assay estimated nucleated cell counts. The table came from immunoSEQ multiplex PCR; TCRdb's copy has only in-frame clones and leaves some out. The V and J calls and clone size are taken from that table; D and trimming were inferred from the DNA. The sample carries about 98,000 clones, over 70% recorded once. This sample was included in a study of blood T cell repertoires in COVID-19. The specimen sequenced was peripheral blood. The sequence was obtained from a woman of 80 years or more with acute or convalescent COVID-19.

The CDR3 sequence is CASSSVRDRRYNEQFF. CDR3 sequence (DNA): TGTGCCAGCAGCTCCGTGAGGGACAGGAGGTACAATGAGCAGTTCTTC. The genes are TRBV7-8 and TRBJ2-1, with TRBD1 matching 8 bases. The V gene end was trimmed by 4 bases and the J gene end by 4 bases; junction bases not matched to a gene: 9. The CDR3 sequence is 16 residues long. Germline V CDR1 and CDR2: SGHVS, FQNEAQ.